A selection of T cell receptor beta chains follows, all from one sample in a study of cytomegalovirus exposure and HLA in healthy donors. Sequencing used immunoSEQ multiplex PCR; TCRdb keeps in-frame clones, though not all of them. Of 85,000 to 95,000 clones listed, around 68% are singletons. The specimen was PBMCs. These receptors all stem from a young man in good health and CMV-seropositive. Each CDR3 is given with its conserved first and last residue. D genes are given only for firm matches. The size field is filled for only some rows; it gives once, few, many or a size class.

clone_size | d_call | j_call | v_call | cdr3_aa | cdr3_nt
NA | TRBD2 | TRBJ2-3 | TRBV29-1 | CSVGIAGGPQDTQYF | TGCAGCGTTGGGATAGCGGGAGGGCCCCAAGATACGCAGTATTTT
NA | NA | TRBJ1-5 | TRBV11-2 | CASSPSNVGNQPQHF | TGTGCCAGCAGCCCATCTAACGTCGGCAATCAGCCCCAGCATTTT
NA | TRBD1 | TRBJ2-7 | TRBV19 | CASSTFGTGYDYEQYF | TGTGCCAGTAGTACTTTTGGGACAGGGTATGACTACGAGCAGTACTTC
once | NA | TRBJ2-7 | TRBV7-9 | CASSPNRDYEQYF | TGTGCCAGCAGCCCAAACCGGGACTACGAGCAGTACTTC
NA | TRBD1 | TRBJ1-2 | TRBV29-1 | CSVEAWQGDGYTF | TGCAGCGTTGAAGCGTGGCAGGGGGATGGCTACACCTTC
NA | NA | TRBJ2-3 | TRBV5-6 | CASSLRKGLRPDTQYF | TGTGCCAGCAGCTTGCGTAAGGGGTTGAGACCAGATACGCAGTATTTT
NA | NA | TRBJ2-7 | TRBV28 | CASTTGIGYEQYF | TGTGCCAGCACCACGGGAATAGGCTACGAGCAGTACTTC
NA | NA | TRBJ1-1 | TRBV9 | CASSPRGRPEAFF | TGTGCCAGCAGCCCGAGGGGGAGACCTGAAGCTTTCTTT
NA | TRBD1 | TRBJ2-3 | TRBV7-3 | CASSLIALRTGTFSDTQYF | TGTGCCAGCAGCTTAATTGCGTTAAGGACAGGGACTTTTTCAGATACGCAGTATTTT
NA | NA | TRBJ1-1 | TRBV5-1 | CASSPGTLERTEAFF | TGCGCCAGCAGCCCGGGGACTTTAGAAAGGACTGAAGCTTTCTTT
NA | NA | TRBJ1-4 | TRBV25-1 | CASSVIQSTNEKLFF | TGTGCCAGCAGTGTAATACAGAGTACTAATGAAAAACTGTTTTTT
NA | NA | TRBJ2-7 | TRBV30 | CAWTGSPTYEQYF | TGTGCCTGGACAGGGTCCCCAACCTACGAGCAGTACTTC
NA | TRBD2 | TRBJ2-1 | TRBV6-6 | CATRREDMQFF | TGTGCCACCCGTCGGGAGGACATGCAGTTCTTC
NA | NA | TRBJ1-3 | TRBV28 | CASSSGFASGNTIYF | TGTGCCAGCAGCTCAGGGTTCGCGTCTGGAAACACCATATATTTT